What follows are 11 T cell receptor beta chains derived from one specimen sequenced in a study of molecular identifiers for immune sequencing clone quantification (dated by TCRdb to the late 2010s). Preparation of the library involved PCR. These reads were obtained on an Illumina HiSeq 4000. Using fastp at Q25 and MiXCR, TCRdb reprocessed the public reads and kept productive beta chains. Here each entry gathers all rows of one CDR3 protein and keeps the most common genes and DNA. The sample contains about 640,000 distinct CDR3 sequences, 15% to 20% of them found a single time. The leading ten clones occupy roughly 0.83% of the sample. The specimen sequenced was naive CD8+ T cells from blood, with Jurkat cell RNA spiked in. The meaning of the sample's cell subset or site label: FACS-sorted CD8+CD4-CCR7+CD45RA+ naive T cells. Every receptor here comes from a human donor in good health. Some libraries in this study had Jurkat cell RNA spiked in.

This clonotype came up many times. The genes are TRBV29-1 and TRBJ2-7; 10 nucleotides line up with TRBD1. In germline, CDR1 is SQVTM, CDR2 ANQGSEA. The CDR3 sequence is 13 residues long. The trim removed 8 bases at V and 6 bases at J, leaving 10 bases unmatched. The CDR3 is CSLLTGTGAEQYF. In DNA, the CDR3 is TGCAGCTTATTAACCGGGACAGGGGCCGAGCAGTACTTC.

This clonotype was counted ten times or more. The rearrangement links TRBV4-3 to TRBJ1-1; D is unclear. Trimming removed 3 bases at V and 6 bases at J, with 23 bases between. The CDR3 runs 17 residues. CDR1 LGHNA and CDR2 YSLEER come from the germline V gene. CDR3 sequence reads: CASSQDRALYGRAEAFF. The CDR3 region has the DNA TGCGCCAGCAGCCAGGACCGGGCCCTCTACGGTAGGGCTGAAGCTTTCTTT.

Ten or more counts support this clonotype. J is TRBJ2-7 and V is TRBV5-6; D gene uncertain. Germline CDR1 SGHDT, CDR2 YYEEEE. V shed 0 bases and J shed 6 bases, with 10 bases lying between them. This CDR3 has 13 amino acids. The CDR3 sequence: CASSLDVATEQYF. The DNA of the CDR3 is TGTGCCAGCAGCTTGGACGTTGCCACCGAGCAGTACTTC.

There are many counts of this clonotype. The chain recombines TRBV28 with TRBJ1-5, with 9 bases aligning to TRBD1. J lost 6 bases, V lost 5 bases, and 5 bases had no gene match. CDR1 and CDR2 (germline): MDHEN, SYDVKM. The CDR3 is 14 amino acids. The DNA for the CDR3 is TGTGCCAGCAGTCTAAGACAGGGGGGTCAGCCCCAGCATTTT. It yields the protein CASSLRQGGQPQHF.

This clonotype has at least ten counts. The chain is built from TRBV6-2 or TRBV6-3 and TRBJ2-2, with 11 nucleotides matching TRBD1. Germline-derived CDR1 and CDR2 are MNHEY and SVGEGT. With V trimmed by 5 bases and J by 5 bases, 7 bases remained unmatched. The CDR3 runs 16 residues. This CDR3 reads CASSGQGAFVTGELFF. The CDR3 DNA reads as TGTGCCAGCAGTGGACAGGGGGCGTTTGTGACCGGGGAGCTGTTTTTT.

J is TRBJ1-6 and V is TRBV27; D is unclear. From germline, CDR1 is MNHEY and CDR2 SMNVEV (reference sequence). The CDR3 is made up of 13 amino acids. With 4 bases removed from V and 3 bases from J, the gap between germline ends came to 4 bases. CDR3 loop: CASSWGYNSPLHF. In DNA form, the CDR3 reads TGTGCCAGCAGTTGGGGCTATAATTCACCCCTCCACTTT.

This clonotype was observed at least ten times. The chain combines TRBV6-6 with TRBJ2-7, with 7 bases identical to TRBD2. J was trimmed by 4 bases and V by 7 bases; bases with no gene match: 10. This CDR3 is 14 amino acids long. The V gene's germline CDR1 is MNHNY and CDR2 SVGAGI (reference sequence). The CDR3 loop reads CASTYGGSGYEQYF. CDR3 coding DNA: TGTGCCAGCACCTATGGCGGGAGTGGGTACGAGCAGTACTTC.

Regarding this clonotype: One end of the junction is discordant with germline, which a read error may explain. This sequence joins TRBV27 and TRBJ2-7; no reliable D call. Germline V CDR1 and CDR2: MNHEY, SMNVEV (reference sequence). The CDR3 spans 13 residues. CDR3 sequence (DNA): TGTGCCGGCAGCTTGAGACGCACCTACGAGCAGTACTTC. Amino acid sequence: CAGSLRRTYEQYF.

Regarding this clonotype: This may be a read error, as it is one base from a much larger clone. The DNA is left out, because the CDR3 cannot be placed on it with certainty; the CDR3 is given as TCRdb lists it. The gene calls are TRBV7-9 and TRBJ2-6; the D call TRBD1 from the table was never checked on the DNA. From its first to its last residue, the CDR3 has 18 amino acids. Germline values: CDR1 SEHNR, CDR2 FQNEAQ (reference sequence). The CDR3 is CASIPSTGVGSGANVLAF.

About this clonotype itself: This may be a read error, as it is one base from a much larger clone. The rearrangement links TRBV4-3 to TRBJ2-2, with D perhaps TRBD1 (5 bases). Per the germline V gene, CDR1 is LGHNA and CDR2 is YSLEER. The V end was cut by 1 base, the J end by 4 bases, with 13 bases between. CDR3 length: 16 residues. The CDR3: CASSQVGRVSTGELFF. The CDR3 region has the DNA TGCGCCAGCAGCCAAGTTGGCAGGGTCAGCACCGGGGAGCTGTTTTTT.

This chain connects TRBV9 to TRBJ2-7; 8 bases align to TRBD2. The CDR3 covers 15 residues. V lost 4 bases and J lost 1; bases outside the gene matches: 7. Per germline, CDR1 SGDLS and CDR2 YYNGEE. This CDR3 is CASSPSGFPSYEQYF. In nucleotides, the CDR3 is TGTGCCAGCAGCCCTAGCGGGTTCCCTTCCTACGAGCAGTACTTC.